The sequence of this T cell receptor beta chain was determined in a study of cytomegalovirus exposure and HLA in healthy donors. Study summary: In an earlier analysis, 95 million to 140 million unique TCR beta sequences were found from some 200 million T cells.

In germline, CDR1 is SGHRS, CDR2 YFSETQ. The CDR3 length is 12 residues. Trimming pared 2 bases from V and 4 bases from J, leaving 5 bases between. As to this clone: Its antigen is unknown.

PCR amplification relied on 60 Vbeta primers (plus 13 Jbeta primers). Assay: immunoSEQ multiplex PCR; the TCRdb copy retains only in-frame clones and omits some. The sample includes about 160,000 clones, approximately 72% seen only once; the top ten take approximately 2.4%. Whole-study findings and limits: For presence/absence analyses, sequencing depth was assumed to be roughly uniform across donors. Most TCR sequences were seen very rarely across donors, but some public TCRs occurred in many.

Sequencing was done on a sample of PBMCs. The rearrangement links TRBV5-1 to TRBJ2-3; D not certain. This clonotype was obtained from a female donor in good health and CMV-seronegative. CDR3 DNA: TGCGCCAGCAGCTTCGGGTCAGATACGCAGTATTTT. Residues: CASSFGSDTQYF.